Presented here are 13 T cell receptor beta chains from one specimen sequenced in a study of cytomegalovirus exposure and HLA in healthy donors. The primer mix had 60 Vbeta and 13 Jbeta primers. Clones were read by immunoSEQ multiplex PCR, and TCRdb kept only the in-frame ones, dropping some. The sample consists of 250,000 to 300,000 clones, about nine tenths of them appearing once. Source material: PBMCs. The receptors come from a girl aged 2 to 9 in good health and CMV-seronegative.

This clone appeared once. V is TRBV25-1 and J is TRBJ1-1; maybe TRBD1 (5 bases). Germline V gene sequence: CDR1 MGHDK, CDR2 SYGVNS. Between the trimmed V and J ends, which lost 2 bases and 0 bases, there was a span of 13 bases. The CDR3 sequence is 16 residues long. CDR3 nucleotide sequence: TGTGCCAGCAGTGAAAGGGGTTCGTTGATGAACACTGAAGCTTTCTTT. Its translation is CASSERGSLMNTEAFF.

This clone has a single count. The chain links TRBV30 to TRBJ2-1, with a possible D match to TRBD2 (6 bases). V lost 0 bases, J lost 6 bases, and 15 bases lay in between. Germline-derived CDR1 and CDR2 are GTSNPN and SVGIG (reference sequence). The CDR3 loop spans 15 amino acids. Here the CDR3 DNA reads TGTGCCTGGAGTGTCGGGGCGGGAAGTGTCAATGAGCAGTTCTTC. Translation: CAWSVGAGSVNEQFF.

The chain joins TRBV9 to TRBJ2-1; the match to TRBD2 covers 10 bases. The V and J ends lost 0 bases and 8 bases, in that order; junction bases with no gene match: 11. The germline V gene has CDR1 SGDLS and CDR2 YYNGEE. The length of the CDR3 is 17 residues. The CDR3 sequence: CASSVDPSGGALDEQFF. The CDR3 DNA is TGTGCCAGCAGCGTAGACCCCAGCGGGGGGGCGCTAGATGAGCAGTTCTTC.

This clone has a single count. This chain joins TRBV11-2 and TRBJ2-5, with TRBD2 matching over 10 bases. CDR1 SGHAT and CDR2 FQNNGV come from the germline V gene. The CDR3 is 17 amino acids. V shed 1 base, J shed 5 bases, and the junction held 10 bases outside the gene matches. CDR3 region: CASSLGSLAGNGETQYF. The CDR3 DNA sequence: TGTGCCAGCAGCTTAGGTTCACTAGCGGGAAACGGGGAGACCCAGTACTTC.

The CDR3 here is CARHDCAEAFF. The DNA of the CDR3 is TGTGCCAGACACGACTGCGCTGAAGCTTTCTTT. This chain uses TRBV6-9 with TRBJ1-1; no firm D call. The length of the CDR3 is 11 residues. V dropped 9 bases and J dropped 6 bases, with 11 bases sitting between them. The germline CDR1 and CDR2 sequences are MNHGY and SVAAGI.

The V call is TRBV9, the J call TRBJ1-1, with no clear D. Germline V lookup: CDR1 SGDLS, CDR2 YYNGEE. V was trimmed by 2 bases and J by 5 bases, leaving 10 bases between them. The CDR3 contains 13 residues. CDR3 region: CASSVGGWTEAFF. The CDR3 bases are TGTGCCAGCAGCGTGGGAGGGTGGACTGAAGCTTTCTTT.

The chain carries TRBV28 and TRBJ2-1; D not certain. Deletions cut 6 bases from V and 6 bases from J, with 6 bases between. This CDR3 has 11 residues. The V gene's germline CDR1 is MDHEN and CDR2 SYDVKM. Here the CDR3 reads CASSSGNEQFF. The CDR3 DNA is TGTGCCAGCAGCTCCGGCAATGAGCAGTTCTTC.

The V call is TRBV30, the J call TRBJ2-2; D remains ambiguous. The V and J ends lost 0 bases and 0 bases respectively, with 14 bases between them. Germline CDR1 is GTSNPN and CDR2 is SVGIG (reference sequence). The CDR3 contains 17 residues. The CDR3 nucleotides are TGTGCCTGGAGTGTACCCCTATCGCGGTCGAACACCGGGGAGCTGTTTTTT. It specifies CAWSVPLSRSNTGELFF.

The CDR3 bases are TGTGCCAGCAGTGAAGCCGGGGATCCCCTCTCCTACGAGCAGTACTTC. Translating it yields CASSEAGDPLSYEQYF. The V gene is TRBV6-1, the J gene TRBJ2-5; D possibly corresponds to TRBD2 (5 bases). Matching the DNA end better, TRBJ2-7 makes the J call doubtful. Germline-derived CDR1 and CDR2 are MNHNS and SASEGT. CDR3 length: 16 residues.

V usage is TRBV27 and J usage is TRBJ2-2; perhaps TRBD1 as D (5 bases). V was shortened by 3 bases and J by 4 bases, with 18 bases between the two germline ends. The CDR3 contains 17 residues. The germline gives CDR1 MNHEY, CDR2 SMNVEV (reference sequence). In DNA, the CDR3 is TGTGCCAGCAGTTTCCATCCCGGAACCCAGGGCACCGGGGAGCTGTTTTTT. As protein: CASSFHPGTQGTGELFF.

V and J are TRBV7-6 and TRBJ2-5, with 7 bases that match TRBD1. The germline CDR1 and CDR2 sequences are SGHVS and FNYEAQ. V lost 5 bases to trimming and J lost 2 bases; unmatched junction nucleotides: 8. The CDR3 sequence is 15 residues long. CDR3 protein: CASSLRDSVQETQYF. DNA for the CDR3: TGTGCCAGCAGCCTCAGGGACAGCGTACAAGAGACCCAGTACTTC.

This sequence joins TRBV12-5 and TRBJ2-7; 8 nucleotides match TRBD1. CDR1 is LGHNT, CDR2 FRNRAP, per germline. V shed 6 bases, J shed 5 bases, and the junction held 15 bases outside the gene matches. This CDR3 contains 16 residues. The CDR3 DNA follows: TGTGCTAGTGGACAGGGGGTTTCCGCATCTCCTGACGAGCAGTACTTC. Translating it yields CASGQGVSASPDEQYF.

This clone has more than one count but fewer than ten. V usage is TRBV6-5 and J usage is TRBJ2-2, with 7 bases lining up with TRBD2. Germline-derived CDR1 and CDR2 are MNHEY and SVGAGI. The CDR3 sequence is 12 residues long. J lost 6 bases, V lost 7 bases, and 2 bases had no gene match. CDR3 amino acids: CASNLAAGELFF. The CDR3 DNA follows: TGTGCCAGCAATCTAGCGGCCGGGGAGCTGTTTTTT.